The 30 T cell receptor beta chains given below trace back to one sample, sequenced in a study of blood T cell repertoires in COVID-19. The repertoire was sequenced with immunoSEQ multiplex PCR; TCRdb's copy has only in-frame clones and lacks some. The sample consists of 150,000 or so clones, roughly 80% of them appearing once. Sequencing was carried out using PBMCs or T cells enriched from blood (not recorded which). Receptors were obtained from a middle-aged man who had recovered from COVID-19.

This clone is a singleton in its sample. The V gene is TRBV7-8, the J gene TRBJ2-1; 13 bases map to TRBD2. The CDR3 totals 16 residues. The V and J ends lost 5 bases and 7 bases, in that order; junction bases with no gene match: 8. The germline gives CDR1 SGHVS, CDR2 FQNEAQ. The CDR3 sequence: CASSPATSGGGNEQFF. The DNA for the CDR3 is TGTGCCAGCAGCCCAGCCACTAGCGGGGGGGGAAATGAGCAGTTCTTC.

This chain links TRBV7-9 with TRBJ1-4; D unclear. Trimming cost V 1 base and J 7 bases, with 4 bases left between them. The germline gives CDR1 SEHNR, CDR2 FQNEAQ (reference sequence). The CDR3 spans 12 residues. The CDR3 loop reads CASSLELEKLFF. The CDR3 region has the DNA TGTGCCAGCAGCTTAGAACTTGAAAAACTGTTTTTT.

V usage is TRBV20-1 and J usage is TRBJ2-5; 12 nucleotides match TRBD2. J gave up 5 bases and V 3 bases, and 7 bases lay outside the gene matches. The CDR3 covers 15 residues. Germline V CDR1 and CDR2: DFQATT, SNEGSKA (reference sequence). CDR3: CSASSLAGGSETQYF. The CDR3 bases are TGCAGTGCTAGTAGCCTAGCGGGGGGGAGTGAGACCCAGTACTTC.

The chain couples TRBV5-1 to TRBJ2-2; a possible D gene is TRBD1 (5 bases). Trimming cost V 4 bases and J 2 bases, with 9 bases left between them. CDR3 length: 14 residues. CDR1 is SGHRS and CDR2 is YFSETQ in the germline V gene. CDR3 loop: CASSATVNTGELFF. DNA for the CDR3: TGCGCCAGCAGCGCGACAGTCAACACCGGGGAGCTGTTTTTT. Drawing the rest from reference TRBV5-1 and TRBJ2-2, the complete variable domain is KAGVTQTPRYLIKTRGQQVTLSCSPISGHRSVSWYQQTPGQGLQFLFEYFSETQRNKGNFPGRFSGRQFSNSRSEMNVSTLELGDSALYLCASSATVNTGELFFGEGSRLTVL.

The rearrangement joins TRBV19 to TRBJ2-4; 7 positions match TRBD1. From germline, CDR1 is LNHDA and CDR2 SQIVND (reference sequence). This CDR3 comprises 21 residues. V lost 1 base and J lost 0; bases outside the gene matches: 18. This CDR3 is CASSIARDRVIGRVAKNIQYF. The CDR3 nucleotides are TGTGCCAGTAGTATAGCTCGCGACAGGGTAATCGGGCGGGTAGCCAAAAACATTCAGTACTTC.

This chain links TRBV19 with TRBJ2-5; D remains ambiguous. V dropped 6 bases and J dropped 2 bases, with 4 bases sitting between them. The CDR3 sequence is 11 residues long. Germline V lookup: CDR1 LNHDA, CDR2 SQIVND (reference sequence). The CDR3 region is CASREQETQYF. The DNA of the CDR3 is TGTGCCAGTAGAGAGCAAGAGACCCAGTACTTC.

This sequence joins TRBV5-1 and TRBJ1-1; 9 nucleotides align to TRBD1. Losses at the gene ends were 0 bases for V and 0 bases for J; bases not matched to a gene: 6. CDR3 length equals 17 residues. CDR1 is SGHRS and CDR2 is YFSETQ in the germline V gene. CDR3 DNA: TGCGCCAGCAGCTTGGCCGGGACAGGGCTGGTGAACACTGAAGCTTTCTTT. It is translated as CASSLAGTGLVNTEAFF.

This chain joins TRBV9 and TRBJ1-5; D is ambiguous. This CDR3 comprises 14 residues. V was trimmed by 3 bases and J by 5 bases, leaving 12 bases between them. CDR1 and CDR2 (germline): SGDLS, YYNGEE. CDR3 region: CASSEDPGDQPQHF. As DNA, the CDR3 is TGTGCCAGCAGCGAGGATCCTGGAGATCAGCCCCAGCATTTT.

The CDR3 bases are TGTGCCAGCAGCTACCGGGCTAGCGGCGAGCAGTACTTC. Its translation: CASSYRASGEQYF. J is TRBJ2-7 and V is TRBV7-8, with 7 nucleotides matching TRBD2. Per the germline V gene, CDR1 is SGHVS and CDR2 is FQNEAQ. V lost 4 bases, J lost 6 bases, and 6 bases stayed unmatched. CDR3 length: 13 amino acids.

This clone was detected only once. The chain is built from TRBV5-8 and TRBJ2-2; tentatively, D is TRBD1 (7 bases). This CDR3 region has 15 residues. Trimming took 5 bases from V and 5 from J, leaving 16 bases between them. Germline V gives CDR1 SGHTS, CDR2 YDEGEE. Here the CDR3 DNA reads TGTGCCAGCAGACCGAGGACAGGAGGGACCGGGGAGCTGTTTTTT. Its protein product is CASRPRTGGTGELFF. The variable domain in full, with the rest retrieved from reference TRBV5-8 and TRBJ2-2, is EAGVTQSPTHLIKTRGQQATLRCSPISGHTSVYWYQQALGLGLQFLLWYDEGEERNRGNFPPRFSGRQFPNYSSELNVNALELEDSALYLCASRPRTGGTGELFFGEGSRLTVL.

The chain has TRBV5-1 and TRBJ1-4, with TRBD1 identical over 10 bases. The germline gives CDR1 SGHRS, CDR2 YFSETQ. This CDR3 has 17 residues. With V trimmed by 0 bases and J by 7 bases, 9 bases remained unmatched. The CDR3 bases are TGCGCCAGCAGCTTGGTAGGAGGGACAGGGGCAGGTGAAAAACTGTTTTTT. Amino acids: CASSLVGGTGAGEKLFF.

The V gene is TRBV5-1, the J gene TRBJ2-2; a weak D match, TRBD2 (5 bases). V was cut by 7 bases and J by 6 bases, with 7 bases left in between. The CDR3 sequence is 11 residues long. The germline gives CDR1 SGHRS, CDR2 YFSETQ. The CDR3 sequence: CASEGAGELFF. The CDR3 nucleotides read TGCGCCAGCGAGGGAGCCGGGGAGCTGTTTTTT.

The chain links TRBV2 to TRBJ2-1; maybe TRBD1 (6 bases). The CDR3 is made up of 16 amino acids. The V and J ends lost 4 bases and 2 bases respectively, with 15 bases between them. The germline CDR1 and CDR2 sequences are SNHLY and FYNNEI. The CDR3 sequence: CASSGQLRTAYNEQFF. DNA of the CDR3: TGTGCCAGCAGTGGACAATTGCGGACAGCCTACAATGAGCAGTTCTTC.

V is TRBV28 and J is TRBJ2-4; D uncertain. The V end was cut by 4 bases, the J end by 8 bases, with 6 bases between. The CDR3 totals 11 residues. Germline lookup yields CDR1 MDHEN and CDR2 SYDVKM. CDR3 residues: CASSSHYIQYF. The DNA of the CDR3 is TGTGCCAGCAGTTCACATTACATTCAGTACTTC.

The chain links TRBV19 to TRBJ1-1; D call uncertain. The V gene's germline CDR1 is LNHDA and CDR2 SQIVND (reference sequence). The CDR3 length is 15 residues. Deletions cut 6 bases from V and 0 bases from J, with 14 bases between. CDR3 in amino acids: CASSTIQTMNTEAFF. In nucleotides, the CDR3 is TGTGCCAGTAGCACCATACAGACCATGAACACTGAAGCTTTCTTT.

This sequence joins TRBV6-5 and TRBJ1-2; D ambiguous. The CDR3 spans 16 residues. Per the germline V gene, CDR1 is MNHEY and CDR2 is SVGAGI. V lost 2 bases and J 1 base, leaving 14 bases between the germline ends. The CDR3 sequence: CASSYGRRPNNYGYTF. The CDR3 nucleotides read TGTGCCAGCAGTTACGGGCGCAGACCCAATAACTATGGCTACACCTTC.

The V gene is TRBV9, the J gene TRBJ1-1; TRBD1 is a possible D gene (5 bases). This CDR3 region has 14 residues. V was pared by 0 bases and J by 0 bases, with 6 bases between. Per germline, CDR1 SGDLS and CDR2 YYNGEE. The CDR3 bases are TGTGCCAGCAGCGTAGACAGGATGAACACTGAAGCTTTCTTT. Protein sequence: CASSVDRMNTEAFF. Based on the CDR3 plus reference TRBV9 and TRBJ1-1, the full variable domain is DSGVTQTPKHLITATGQRVTLRCSPRSGDLSVYWYQQSLDQGLQFLIQYYNGEERAKGNILERFSAQQFPDLHSELNLSSLELGDSALYFCASSVDRMNTEAFFGQGTRLTVV.

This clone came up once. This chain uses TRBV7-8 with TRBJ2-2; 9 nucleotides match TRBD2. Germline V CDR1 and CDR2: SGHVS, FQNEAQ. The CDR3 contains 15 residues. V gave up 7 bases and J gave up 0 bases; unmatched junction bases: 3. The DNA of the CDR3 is TGTGCCAGCACCAGACTAGCGGCGAACACCGGGGAGCTGTTTTTT. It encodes CASTRLAANTGELFF.

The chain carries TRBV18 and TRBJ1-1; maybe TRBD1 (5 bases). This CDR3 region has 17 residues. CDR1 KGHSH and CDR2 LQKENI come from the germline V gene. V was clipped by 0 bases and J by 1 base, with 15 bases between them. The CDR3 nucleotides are TGTGCCAGCTCACCACCGGGTGGCAGGGCCAGGAACACTGAAGCTTTCTTT. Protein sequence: CASSPPGGRARNTEAFF.

The CDR3 DNA sequence: TGTGCCAGCAGCTTAGACAGCTATGGCTACACCTTC. It is translated as CASSLDSYGYTF. The J gene is TRBJ1-2, the V gene TRBV7-2, with unresolved D. The CDR3 length is 12 residues. The V gene lost 1 base and the J gene lost 4 bases, with 4 bases spanning the gap. Germline V gene sequence: CDR1 SGHTA, CDR2 FQGNSA. Combining the CDR3 with reference TRBV7-2 and TRBJ1-2 gives the whole variable domain GAGVSQSPSNKVTEKGKDVELRCDPISGHTALYWYRQSLGQGLEFLIYFQGNSAPDKSGLPSDRFSAERTGGSVSTLTIQRTQQEDSAVYLCASSLDSYGYTFGSGTRLTVV.

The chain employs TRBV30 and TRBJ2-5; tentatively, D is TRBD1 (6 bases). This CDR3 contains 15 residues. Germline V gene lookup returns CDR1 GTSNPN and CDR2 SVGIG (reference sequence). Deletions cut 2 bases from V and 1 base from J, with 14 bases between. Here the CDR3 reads CAWSQPSGVQETQYF. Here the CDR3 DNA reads TGTGCCTGGAGTCAACCCTCAGGGGTCCAAGAGACCCAGTACTTC. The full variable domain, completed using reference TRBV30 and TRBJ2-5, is SQTIHQWPATLVQPVGSPLSLECTVEGTSNPNLYWYRQAAGRGLQLLFYSVGIGQISSEVPQNLSASRPQDRQFILSSKKLLLSDSGFYLCAWSQPSGVQETQYFGPGTRLLVL.

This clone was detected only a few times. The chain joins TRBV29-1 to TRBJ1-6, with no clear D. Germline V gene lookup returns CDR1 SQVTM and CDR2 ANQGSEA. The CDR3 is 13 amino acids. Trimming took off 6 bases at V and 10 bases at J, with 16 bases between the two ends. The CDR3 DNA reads TGCAGCGTCCTACCATTTGAGGGATCACCCCTCCACTTT. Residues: CSVLPFEGSPLHF.

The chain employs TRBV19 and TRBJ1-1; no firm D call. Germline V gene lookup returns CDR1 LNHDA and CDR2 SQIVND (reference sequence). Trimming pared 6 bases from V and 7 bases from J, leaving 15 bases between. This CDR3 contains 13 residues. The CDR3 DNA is TGTGCCAGTAGCCTTGGACGGGGAAATGAAGCTTTCTTT. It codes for CASSLGRGNEAFF. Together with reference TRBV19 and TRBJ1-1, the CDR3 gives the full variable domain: DGGITQSPKYLFRKEGQNVTLSCEQNLNHDAMYWYRQDPGQGLRLIYYSQIVNDFQKGDIAEGYSVSREKKESFPLTVTSAQKNPTAFYLCASSLGRGNEAFFGQGTRLTVV.

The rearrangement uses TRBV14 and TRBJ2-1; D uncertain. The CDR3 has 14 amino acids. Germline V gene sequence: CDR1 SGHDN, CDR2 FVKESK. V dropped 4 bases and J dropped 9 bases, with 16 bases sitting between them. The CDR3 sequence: CASSPSLSPFEQFF. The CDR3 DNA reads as TGTGCCAGCAGCCCCTCCCTGTCCCCGTTTGAGCAGTTCTTC.

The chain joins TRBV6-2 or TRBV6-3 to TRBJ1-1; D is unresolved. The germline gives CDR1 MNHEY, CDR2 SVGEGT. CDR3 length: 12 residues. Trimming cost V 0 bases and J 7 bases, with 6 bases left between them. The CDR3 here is CASSYSGYEAFF. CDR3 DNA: TGTGCCAGCAGTTACTCCGGGTATGAAGCTTTCTTT.

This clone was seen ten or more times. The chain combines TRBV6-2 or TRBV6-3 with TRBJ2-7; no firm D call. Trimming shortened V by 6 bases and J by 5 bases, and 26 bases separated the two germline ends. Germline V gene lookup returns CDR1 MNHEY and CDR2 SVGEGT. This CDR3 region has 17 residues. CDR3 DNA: TGTGCCAGCAGCCTTCAAATCTACGGAGATGGGTCGGACGAGCAGTACTTC. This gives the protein CASSLQIYGDGSDEQYF.

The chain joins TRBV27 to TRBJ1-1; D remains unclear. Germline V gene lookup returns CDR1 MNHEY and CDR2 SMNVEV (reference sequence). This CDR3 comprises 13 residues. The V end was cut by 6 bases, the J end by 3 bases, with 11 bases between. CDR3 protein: CASSKREDTEAFF. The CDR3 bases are TGTGCCAGCAGCAAACGAGAGGACACTGAAGCTTTCTTT.

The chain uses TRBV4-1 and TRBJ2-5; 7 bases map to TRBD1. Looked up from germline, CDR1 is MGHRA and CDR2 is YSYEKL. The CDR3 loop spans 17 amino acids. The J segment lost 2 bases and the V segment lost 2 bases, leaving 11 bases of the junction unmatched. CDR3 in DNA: TGCGCCAGCAGCCAAAGGTGGGAAGACAGGGCGCAAGAGACCCAGTACTTC. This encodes CASSQRWEDRAQETQYF.

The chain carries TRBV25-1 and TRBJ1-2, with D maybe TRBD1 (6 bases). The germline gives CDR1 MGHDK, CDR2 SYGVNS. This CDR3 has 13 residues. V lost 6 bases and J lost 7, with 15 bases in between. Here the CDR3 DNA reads TGTGCCAGCAGGAACGGGGGGGCCGGTGGCTACACCTTC. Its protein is CASRNGGAGGYTF.

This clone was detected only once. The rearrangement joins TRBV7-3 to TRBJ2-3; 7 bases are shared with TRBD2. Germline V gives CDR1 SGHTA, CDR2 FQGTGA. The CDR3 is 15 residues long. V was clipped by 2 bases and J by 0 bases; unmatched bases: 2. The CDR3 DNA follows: TGTGCCAGCAGCTTAGGGAGGGGTAGCACAGATACGCAGTATTTT. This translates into CASSLGRGSTDTQYF.